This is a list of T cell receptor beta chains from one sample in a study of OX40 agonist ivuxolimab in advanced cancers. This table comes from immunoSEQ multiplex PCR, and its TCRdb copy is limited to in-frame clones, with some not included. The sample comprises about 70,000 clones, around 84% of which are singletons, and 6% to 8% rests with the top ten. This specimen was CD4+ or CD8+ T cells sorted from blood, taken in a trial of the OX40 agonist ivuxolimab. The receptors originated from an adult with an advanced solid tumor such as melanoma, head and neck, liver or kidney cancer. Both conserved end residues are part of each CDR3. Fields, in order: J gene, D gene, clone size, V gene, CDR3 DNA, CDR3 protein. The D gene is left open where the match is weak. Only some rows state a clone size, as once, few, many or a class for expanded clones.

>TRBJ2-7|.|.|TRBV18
TGTGCCAGCTCACCCCCGGGACACCCTTACGAGCAGTACTTC
CASSPPGHPYEQYF
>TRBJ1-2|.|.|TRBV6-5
TGTGCCAGCAGTTCTCTCCAGGAGGGCGGGGGCTACACCTTC
CASSSLQEGGGYTF
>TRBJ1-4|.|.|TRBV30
TGTGCCTGGAACGCAGGGGAACATGAAAAACTGTTTTTT
CAWNAGEHEKLFF
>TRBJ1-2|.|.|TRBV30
TGTGCCTGGAGTGTAGGGATCGGTGGCTACACCTTC
CAWSVGIGGYTF
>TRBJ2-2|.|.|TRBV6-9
TGTGCCAGCAGCCCGGGATTCAACACCGGGGAGCTGTTTTTT
CASSPGFNTGELFF
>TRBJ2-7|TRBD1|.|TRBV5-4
TGTGCCAGCAGCCCGAAGGGGGCACCGGACTACGAGCAGTACTTC
CASSPKGAPDYEQYF
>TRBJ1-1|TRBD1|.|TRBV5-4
TGTGCCACATCCACAGGGGGGTCGGTGAACACTGAAGCTTTCTTT
CATSTGGSVNTEAFF
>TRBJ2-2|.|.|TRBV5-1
TGCGCCAGCAGCTTGTCATCAGGGAACACCGGGGAGCTGTTTTTT
CASSLSSGNTGELFF
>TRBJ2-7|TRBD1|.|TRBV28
TGTGCCAGCAGTGTTGACAGGGGACTCTCCTACGAGCAGTACTTC
CASSVDRGLSYEQYF
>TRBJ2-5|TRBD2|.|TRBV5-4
TGTGCCAGCAGCTCGCACGCGGGGGAAACAGAGACCCAGTACTTC
CASSSHAGETETQYF
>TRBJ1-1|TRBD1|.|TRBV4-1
TGCGCCAGCAGCCGGTCGGGACAGGGATCCACTGAAGCTTTCTTT
CASSRSGQGSTEAFF
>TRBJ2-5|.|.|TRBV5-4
TGTGCCAGCAGCTGGGCGACGGTTGAAGAGACCCAGTACTTC
CASSWATVEETQYF
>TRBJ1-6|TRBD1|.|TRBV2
TGTGCCAGCATAAGGGACAGGGGTTCCTATAATTCACCCCTCCACTTT
CASIRDRGSYNSPLHF
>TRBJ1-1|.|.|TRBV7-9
TGTGCCAGCAGCTTAGGAGGACAGAGGGCAACTGAAGCTTTCTTT
CASSLGGQRATEAFF
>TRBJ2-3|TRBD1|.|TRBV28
TGTGCCAGCGGCGCCGGGACAGGGAGCACAGATACGCAGTATTTT
CASGAGTGSTDTQYF
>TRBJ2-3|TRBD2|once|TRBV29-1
TGCAGCGCCGGGGGGGGCGCCCGAGATACGCAGTATTTT
CSAGGGARDTQYF
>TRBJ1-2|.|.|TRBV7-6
TGTGCCAGCAGCTTAGGATTGGGGGGGTCCTATGGCTACACCTTC
CASSLGLGGSYGYTF
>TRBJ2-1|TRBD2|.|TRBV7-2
TGTGCCAGCAGCTCCGGGACTAGCGGGGGCCTGCAGCAGTTCTTC
CASSSGTSGGLQQFF
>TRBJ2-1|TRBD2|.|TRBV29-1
TGCAGCGTGAGGGGACTAGCGGGGCCCTACAATGAGCAGTTCTTC
CSVRGLAGPYNEQFF
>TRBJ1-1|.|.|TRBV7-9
TGTGCCAGCAGCTTCCCCGGGACAACGAACACTGAAGCTTTCTTT
CASSFPGTTNTEAFF
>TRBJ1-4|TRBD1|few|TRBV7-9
TGTGCCAGCAGCTTAGCGACAGGGAATAATGAAAAACTGTTTTTT
CASSLATGNNEKLFF
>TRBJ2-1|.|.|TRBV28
TGTGCCAGCAGTTTTTTCAATGAGCAGTTCTTC
CASSFFNEQFF
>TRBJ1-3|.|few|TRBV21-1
TGTGCCAGCAGCAACCTATTAGGGAGGGACACCATATATTTT
CASSNLLGRDTIYF
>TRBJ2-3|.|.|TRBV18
TGTGCCAGCTCTCCCTGGGATACGCAGTATTTT
CASSPWDTQYF
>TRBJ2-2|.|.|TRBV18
TGTGCCAGCTCACCACGACAGGCCACCGGGGAGCTGTTTTTT
CASSPRQATGELFF
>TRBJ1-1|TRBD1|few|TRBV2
TGTGCCAGCACGGGGACAGGGGTAAACACTGAAGCTTTCTTT
CASTGTGVNTEAFF
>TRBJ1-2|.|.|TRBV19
TGTGCCAGTAGTCCAACCAGGGAAGGCTACGGCTACACCTTC
CASSPTREGYGYTF
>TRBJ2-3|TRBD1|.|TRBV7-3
TGTGCCAGCAGTTCGCAGGGGGCAGATACGCAGTATTTT
CASSSQGADTQYF
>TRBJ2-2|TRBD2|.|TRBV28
TGTGCCAGCAGTTTAAGTAATCGCGGGGGAAACGCGAACACCGGGGAGCTGTTTTTT
CASSLSNRGGNANTGELFF
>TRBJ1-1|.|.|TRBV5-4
TGTGCCAGCAGCTTGGCCGCCGACATGAACACTGAAGCTTTCTTT
CASSLAADMNTEAFF
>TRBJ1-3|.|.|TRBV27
TGTGCCAGCAGTTTTATAGGGGGAAACACCATATATTTT
CASSFIGGNTIYF
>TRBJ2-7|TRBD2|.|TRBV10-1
TGCGCCAGCAGTGAGTGGTCTAGCGGGAGGGCCTTTCGGTACTTC
CASSEWSSGRAFRYF
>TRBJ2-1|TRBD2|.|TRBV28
TGTGCCGCACCCGGTCCGGGACTAGCGGGGGTATACAATGAGCAGTTCTTC
CAAPGPGLAGVYNEQFF
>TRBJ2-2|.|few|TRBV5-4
TGTGCCAGCAGCCTGGAAGGGGTAGCTAACACCGGGGAGCTGTTTTTT
CASSLEGVANTGELFF
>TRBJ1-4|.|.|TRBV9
TGTGCCAGCAGCTCAGGTGGGGGGGGGTCTAATGAAAAACTGTTTTTT
CASSSGGGGSNEKLFF
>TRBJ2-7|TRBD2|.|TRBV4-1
TGCGCCAGCAGCCACATGACTAGCGGGAGCTACGAGCAGTACTTC
CASSHMTSGSYEQYF
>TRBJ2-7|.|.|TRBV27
TGTGCCAGCAGTCCTACCGGGACTGGAGCCTACGAGCAGTACTTC
CASSPTGTGAYEQYF
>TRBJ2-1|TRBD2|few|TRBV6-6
TGTGCCAGCAGTTCTACCGGGACTAGCGCGAGTGAGCAGTTCTTC
CASSSTGTSASEQFF
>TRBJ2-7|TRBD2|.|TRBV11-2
TGTGCCAGCAGCTTTCAAAGGACTAGCGGGGGTCGGGAGCAGTACTTC
CASSFQRTSGGREQYF
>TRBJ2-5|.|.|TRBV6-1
TGTGCCAGCAGTGAAACACGGACATTCCAAGAGACCCAGTACTTC
CASSETRTFQETQYF
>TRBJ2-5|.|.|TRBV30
TGTGCCTGGAGTGTTTGGGGACAAGAGACCCAGTACTTC
CAWSVWGQETQYF
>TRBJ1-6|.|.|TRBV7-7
TGTGCCAGCAGCTTAACGGTAAATTCACCCCTCCACTTT
CASSLTVNSPLHF
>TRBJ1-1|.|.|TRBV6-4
TGTGCCAGCAGTGACCCAACAGGACCGAACACTGAAGCTTTCTTT
CASSDPTGPNTEAFF
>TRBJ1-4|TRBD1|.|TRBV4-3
TGCGCCAGCAGCCGAATTTTAACCGGGACAGGGGCCAATGAAAAACTGTTTTTT
CASSRILTGTGANEKLFF
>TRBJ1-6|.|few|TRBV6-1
TGTGCCAGCATCAGACAGTCTGGTTCACCCCTCCACTTT
CASIRQSGSPLHF
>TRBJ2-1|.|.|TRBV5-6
TGTGCCAGCAGCAGACCCTTAAGGATGCAGTTCTTC
CASSRPLRMQFF
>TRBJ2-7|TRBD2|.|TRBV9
TGTGCCAGCAGCGTAGGAAGGACTAGCGGAACCTACGAGCAGTACTTC
CASSVGRTSGTYEQYF
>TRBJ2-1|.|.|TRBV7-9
TGTGCCAGCAGCTTCGCAGGGGCTTCCTACAATGAGCAGTTCTTC
CASSFAGASYNEQFF
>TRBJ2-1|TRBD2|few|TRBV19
TGTGCCAGTAGTGTCCGACTAGCGGGACTCTACAATGAGCAGTTCTTC
CASSVRLAGLYNEQFF
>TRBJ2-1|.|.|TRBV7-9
TGTGCCAGCACCCCCGGCGGAGTGAGTGAGCAGTTCTTC
CASTPGGVSEQFF
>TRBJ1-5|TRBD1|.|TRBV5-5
TGTGCCAGCAGCTTGCTGGGGGGACAGGTACTAAATCAGCCCCAGCATTTT
CASSLLGGQVLNQPQHF
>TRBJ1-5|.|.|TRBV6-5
TGTGCCAGCAGCCGACTCGCAGGAGGCAATCAGCCCCAGCATTTT
CASSRLAGGNQPQHF
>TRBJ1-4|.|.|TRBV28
TGTGCCAGCAGTCCGAGGCTATCATATCAGACAACTAATGAAAAACTGTTTTTT
CASSPRLSYQTTNEKLFF
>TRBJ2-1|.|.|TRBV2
TGTGCCAGTCAAAGGGGGGCATACAATGAGCAGTTCTTC
CASQRGAYNEQFF
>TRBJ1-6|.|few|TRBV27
TGTGCCAGCAGTTTATCGGTACGGGAAGCGTATAATTCACCCCTCCACTTT
CASSLSVREAYNSPLHF
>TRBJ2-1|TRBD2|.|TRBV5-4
TGTGCCAGCAGATTGCCACTAGCGGGAGAAAATGAGCAGTTCTTC
CASRLPLAGENEQFF
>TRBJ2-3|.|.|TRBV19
TGTGCCAGTAGTATAAGAGGGGGCGCTAGCGCAGATACGCAGTATTTT
CASSIRGGASADTQYF
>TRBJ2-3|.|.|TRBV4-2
TGTGCCAGCAGCCAAGAGGATAGGGGCGTTCAGGATACGCAGTATTTT
CASSQEDRGVQDTQYF